Given below is one T cell receptor (beta chain) in context. Its matching antigen is unknown. The sample is drawn from a study of cytomegalovirus exposure and HLA in healthy donors. Study-wide results and limits: In a later analysis, DRB1 alleles had the most associated TCRs; HLA-C alleles the fewest. An analysis was carried out at a later point. It showed that HLA-associated TCR beta chains were more clonally expanded than equally common non-associated chains. About 87% or about 30% of the time was how often most TCR beta V segments were productive, according to an earlier analysis. In a later analysis, V- and J-gene trimming of beta chains associated with a DCLRE1C missense variant, replicated independently.

The PCR contained 60 Vbeta and 13 Jbeta primers. Measured with immunoSEQ multiplex PCR; TCRdb has only the in-frame clones, and not every one. The sample gives 150,000 to 170,000 clones, 80% of which show up once; 5.6% is in the top ten. Material: PBMCs. The clonotype originates from a woman in her forties in good health and CMV-seropositive.

The CDR3 sequence is CASKAGSEDTQYF. For the CDR3, the DNA is TGTGCCAGCAAAGCGGGATCAGAAGATACGCAGTATTTT. The V call is TRBV9, the J call TRBJ2-3, with TRBD2 identical over 7 bases. The CDR3 runs 13 residues. The V gene's germline CDR1 is SGDLS and CDR2 YYNGEE. The V gene end was trimmed by 6 bases and the J gene end by 5 bases; junction bases not matched to a gene: 6.